The rows below give T cell receptor beta chains drawn from one sample of a study of T cell responses to AZD1222 COVID-19 vaccine. The assay was immunoSEQ multiplex PCR, and TCRdb's table has in-frame clones only and misses some. The repertoire includes about 150,000 clones, about 88% of them detected once, and 15% to 20% sits in the top ten. The material was peripheral blood, obtained on day 0 of AZD1222 vaccination. The receptors were sampled from an adult in good health. Both conserved end residues are part of each CDR3. The order of the fields is J gene, V gene, clone size, D gene, CDR3 protein. The D gene is left open where the match is weak. Size tells how often a clone was seen (once, few, many) or the class of an expanded clone, and some rows leave it out.

J gene: TRBJ1-1; V gene: TRBV28; clone size: .; D gene: .; CDR3 protein: CASSNPRQTVNTEAFF
J gene: TRBJ1-2; V gene: TRBV15; clone size: .; D gene: .; CDR3 protein: CATSRTGANYGYTF
J gene: TRBJ2-6; V gene: TRBV2; clone size: .; D gene: .; CDR3 protein: CASSHTPGANVLTF
J gene: TRBJ2-5; V gene: TRBV10-3; clone size: .; D gene: TRBD1; CDR3 protein: CAISESTGSVRQETQYF
J gene: TRBJ1-2; V gene: TRBV13; clone size: .; D gene: .; CDR3 protein: CASSLGGLDYYGYTF
J gene: TRBJ2-1; V gene: TRBV5-6; clone size: .; D gene: TRBD2; CDR3 protein: CASSLRVGAGGRYNEQFF
J gene: TRBJ1-2; V gene: TRBV12-3/TRBV12-4; clone size: .; D gene: .; CDR3 protein: CASSLGTNYGYTF
J gene: TRBJ2-7; V gene: TRBV6-5; clone size: .; D gene: .; CDR3 protein: CASSYFPLSYEQYF
J gene: TRBJ1-5; V gene: TRBV10-1; clone size: few; D gene: .; CDR3 protein: CASSGVGTGLLRWNQPQHF
J gene: TRBJ1-1; V gene: TRBV28; clone size: .; D gene: .; CDR3 protein: CASKSYGEGMNTEAFF
J gene: TRBJ2-5; V gene: TRBV2; clone size: .; D gene: .; CDR3 protein: CASKPQTVGETQYF
J gene: TRBJ1-4; V gene: TRBV7-2; clone size: .; D gene: .; CDR3 protein: CASSLSLGAEKLFF
J gene: TRBJ2-7; V gene: TRBV24-1; clone size: .; D gene: TRBD1; CDR3 protein: CATRPGTGGHEQYF
J gene: TRBJ1-5; V gene: TRBV27; clone size: .; D gene: .; CDR3 protein: CASSSQGQPQHF
J gene: TRBJ1-5; V gene: TRBV23-1; clone size: .; D gene: .; CDR3 protein: CASSREPQHF
J gene: TRBJ1-4; V gene: TRBV18; clone size: .; D gene: .; CDR3 protein: CASSPMSMGGRGEKLFF
J gene: TRBJ2-2; V gene: TRBV7-3; clone size: .; D gene: TRBD2; CDR3 protein: CASSQTGGGSAGELFF
J gene: TRBJ1-4; V gene: TRBV18; clone size: .; D gene: TRBD1; CDR3 protein: CASSPLQGWDEKLFF
J gene: TRBJ1-1; V gene: TRBV28; clone size: .; D gene: TRBD1; CDR3 protein: CASSGRDSGEAFF
J gene: TRBJ2-5; V gene: TRBV29-1; clone size: .; D gene: .; CDR3 protein: CSVQGGGETQYF
J gene: TRBJ1-6; V gene: TRBV6-5; clone size: .; D gene: .; CDR3 protein: CASSSGIDLPLHF
J gene: TRBJ2-7; V gene: TRBV9; clone size: .; D gene: .; CDR3 protein: CASSVEQGSYEQYF
J gene: TRBJ2-5; V gene: TRBV5-1; clone size: .; D gene: .; CDR3 protein: CASSLAARDGGETQYF
J gene: TRBJ1-1; V gene: TRBV29-1; clone size: .; D gene: .; CDR3 protein: CSVEDLHGGRHTEAFF
J gene: TRBJ2-2; V gene: TRBV28; clone size: .; D gene: .; CDR3 protein: CASSPLGLASNTGELFF
J gene: TRBJ2-7; V gene: TRBV4-1; clone size: few; D gene: TRBD2; CDR3 protein: CASSQDFTRGLASYEQYF
J gene: TRBJ1-1; V gene: TRBV27; clone size: .; D gene: .; CDR3 protein: CASSTTLAGQQNTEAFF
J gene: TRBJ1-6; V gene: TRBV4-3; clone size: .; D gene: .; CDR3 protein: CASSPGWGVRSPLHF
J gene: TRBJ1-3; V gene: TRBV19; clone size: .; D gene: TRBD1; CDR3 protein: CASSIKGQASGNTIYF
J gene: TRBJ1-2; V gene: TRBV28; clone size: .; D gene: TRBD1; CDR3 protein: CASMVPSGGTPYGYTF
J gene: TRBJ1-5; V gene: TRBV7-2; clone size: .; D gene: TRBD1; CDR3 protein: CASSVRTGGVLGNQPQHF
J gene: TRBJ1-5; V gene: TRBV30; clone size: .; D gene: TRBD1; CDR3 protein: CAWRTGVNQPQHF
J gene: TRBJ1-3; V gene: TRBV6-5; clone size: .; D gene: .; CDR3 protein: CASSRGGGYGTIYF
J gene: TRBJ1-4; V gene: TRBV13; clone size: .; D gene: TRBD1; CDR3 protein: CASSTRTGNEKLFF
J gene: TRBJ1-2; V gene: TRBV9; clone size: .; D gene: TRBD1; CDR3 protein: CASSPHRTGVYGYTF
J gene: TRBJ2-7; V gene: TRBV6-6; clone size: .; D gene: TRBD1; CDR3 protein: CASSPRQGAAYEQYF
J gene: TRBJ1-4; V gene: TRBV5-1; clone size: .; D gene: .; CDR3 protein: CASSSGLHGEKLFF
J gene: TRBJ1-1; V gene: TRBV5-1; clone size: once; D gene: .; CDR3 protein: CATRPEGWGTEAFF
J gene: TRBJ1-5; V gene: TRBV28; clone size: .; D gene: .; CDR3 protein: CASSSPGPGLNQPQHF
J gene: TRBJ2-5; V gene: TRBV7-2; clone size: .; D gene: TRBD2; CDR3 protein: CASSLSSGAIQETQYF
J gene: TRBJ1-1; V gene: TRBV3-1/TRBV3-2; clone size: .; D gene: .; CDR3 protein: CASSQDPGRLNTEAFF
J gene: TRBJ1-5; V gene: TRBV28; clone size: .; D gene: .; CDR3 protein: CASSYQQGMGNQPQHF
J gene: TRBJ1-6; V gene: TRBV6-5; clone size: .; D gene: .; CDR3 protein: CASSFREGSPLHF
J gene: TRBJ1-4; V gene: TRBV6-2/TRBV6-3; clone size: .; D gene: .; CDR3 protein: CASSYRQGLREKLFF
J gene: TRBJ2-3; V gene: TRBV12-3/TRBV12-4; clone size: .; D gene: .; CDR3 protein: CASREGRNAQYF
J gene: TRBJ2-1; V gene: TRBV28; clone size: .; D gene: TRBD2; CDR3 protein: CASSSPPGLAGGPSLYNEQFF
J gene: TRBJ2-5; V gene: TRBV5-1; clone size: once; D gene: TRBD1; CDR3 protein: CASSLGDRDEETQYF
J gene: TRBJ1-5; V gene: TRBV7-9; clone size: .; D gene: .; CDR3 protein: CASSPSGGSGQHF
J gene: TRBJ1-5; V gene: TRBV12-3/TRBV12-4; clone size: .; D gene: .; CDR3 protein: CASNCSNQPQHF
J gene: TRBJ2-3; V gene: TRBV5-4; clone size: .; D gene: .; CDR3 protein: CASSFNRGSLTDTQYF
J gene: TRBJ2-1; V gene: TRBV7-3; clone size: .; D gene: TRBD2; CDR3 protein: CASSFSAGGGEQFF
J gene: TRBJ1-2; V gene: TRBV6-1; clone size: .; D gene: .; CDR3 protein: CASSERPYGYTF
J gene: TRBJ1-3; V gene: TRBV10-3; clone size: .; D gene: TRBD1; CDR3 protein: CAIRMTGVGNTIYF
J gene: TRBJ2-5; V gene: TRBV6-2/TRBV6-3; clone size: .; D gene: .; CDR3 protein: CASSYSGSQETQYF
J gene: TRBJ2-7; V gene: TRBV4-1; clone size: .; D gene: TRBD2; CDR3 protein: CASSSGLAEISYEQYF
J gene: TRBJ2-2; V gene: TRBV6-1; clone size: .; D gene: .; CDR3 protein: CASSENPQGGELFF
J gene: TRBJ1-1; V gene: TRBV2; clone size: .; D gene: .; CDR3 protein: CASSSIIRNTEAFF
J gene: TRBJ1-2; V gene: TRBV6-6; clone size: .; D gene: .; CDR3 protein: CASSYDTEAGYTF
J gene: TRBJ2-7; V gene: TRBV11-2; clone size: .; D gene: .; CDR3 protein: CASSLGVGQYEQYF